This T cell receptor beta chain was recovered during a study of shared clonotypes between healthy human individuals. To note about this clone: Its target is unknown.

Terminally differentiated effector memory CD45RA+ cells were excluded from the naive CD8 cells, which were CD45RO-negative and positively selected for CCR7. The study enrolled healthy HIV-negative adults without recent acute infections or vaccinations as donors. This table comes from immunoSEQ multiplex PCR, and its TCRdb copy is limited to in-frame clones, with some not included. The data show about 2,100,000 clones, about 92% seen once. Study conclusions and caveats: Larger estimated richness was generally seen in naive subsets than in memory subsets. Clonotype sharing among donors was expected to depend on sequencing depth.

Losses at the gene ends were 3 bases for V and 2 bases for J; bases not matched to a gene: 8. This CDR3 is 16 amino acids long. Germline lookup yields CDR1 SGHNT and CDR2 YYREEE (reference sequence). This TCR was sampled from a man aged 18-30 years in good health. Some clones in this sample may be carry-over from other donors' samples. Sequencing was carried out using naive CD8+ T cells from PBMCs. The chain is built from TRBV5-4 and TRBJ2-3, with 8 bases aligning to TRBD2. This CDR3 reads CASSSGLALYTDTQYF. In DNA, the CDR3 is TGTGCCAGCAGCTCAGGACTAGCCCTATACACAGATACGCAGTATTTT.